This entry features one TCR beta chain sequence. Its matching antigen is unknown. This sample stems from a study of T cell responses to AZD1222 COVID-19 vaccine. Study-wide findings and caveats: Possibly, clonal diversity was underestimated; donors were largely white British and included more females. Among those given AZD1222, only five or six were seropositive at baseline. Two AZD1222 doses significantly raised spike-specific TCR breadth and depth over controls. Spike as a whole was targeted by vaccine-associated CD4 TCRs, dominant at 160-218 and 743-854.

Clones were sequenced by immunoSEQ multiplex PCR, and TCRdb holds only the in-frame ones, with some missing. The table has around 140,000 clones, approximately 91% seen once. V shed 8 bases and J shed 8 bases, with 19 bases lying between them. The CDR3 consists of 14 residues. Germline values: CDR1 KGHSH, CDR2 LQKENI. The starting material was peripheral blood, obtained 28 days after the second AZD1222 dose. The TCR sequence derives from an adult who received the AZD1222 COVID-19 vaccine. The chain recombines TRBV18 with TRBJ1-3; D call uncertain. This CDR3 is CASGKTAEGDTIYF. CDR3 bases: TGTGCCAGCGGCAAGACGGCAGAAGGAGACACCATATATTTT.